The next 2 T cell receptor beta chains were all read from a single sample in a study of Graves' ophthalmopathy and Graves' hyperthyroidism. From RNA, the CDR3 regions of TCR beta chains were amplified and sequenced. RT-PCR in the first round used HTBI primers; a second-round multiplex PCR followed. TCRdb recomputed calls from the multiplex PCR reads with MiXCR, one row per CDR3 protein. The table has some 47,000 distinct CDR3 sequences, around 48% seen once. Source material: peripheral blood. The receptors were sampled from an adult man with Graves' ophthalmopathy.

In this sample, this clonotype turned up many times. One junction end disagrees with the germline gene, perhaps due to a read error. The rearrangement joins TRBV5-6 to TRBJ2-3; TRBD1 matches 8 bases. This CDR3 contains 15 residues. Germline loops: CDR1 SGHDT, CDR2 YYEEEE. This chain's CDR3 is CVSSSDRVGTDTQYF. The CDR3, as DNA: TGTGTCAGCAGCTCGGACAGGGTCGGCACAGATACGCAGTATTTT. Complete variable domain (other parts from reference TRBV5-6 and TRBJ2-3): DAGVTQSPTHLIKTRGQQVTLRCSPKSGHDTVSWYQQALGQGPQFIFQYYEEEERQRGNFPDRFSGHQFPNYSSELNVNALLLGDSALYLCVSSSDRVGTDTQYFGPGTRLTVL.

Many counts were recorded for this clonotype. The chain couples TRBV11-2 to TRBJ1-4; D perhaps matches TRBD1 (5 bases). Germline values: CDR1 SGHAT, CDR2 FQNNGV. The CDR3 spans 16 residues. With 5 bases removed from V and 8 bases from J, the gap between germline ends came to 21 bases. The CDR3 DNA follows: TGTGCCAGCAGCCTAACTAATGGGGTTTGGGGCGAAAAACTGTTTTTT. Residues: CASSLTNGVWGEKLFF. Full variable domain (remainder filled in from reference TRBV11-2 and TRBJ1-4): EAGVAQSPRYKIIEKRQSVAFWCNPISGHATLYWYQQILGQGPKLLIQFQNNGVVDDSQLPKDRFSAERLKGVDSTLKIQPAKLEDSAVYLCASSLTNGVWGEKLFFGSGTQLSVL.